The clone carrying this T cell receptor beta chain was observed a few times. Its specificity is not known. The data stem from a study of T cells in Graves' hyperthyroidism and ophthalmopathy. Study-level results: Blood also held most thyroid clonotypes expanded beyond 0.001.

V shed 4 bases and J 1 base; nucleotides not matched to a gene: 11. This CDR3 has 17 amino acids. Looked up from germline, CDR1 is SQVTM and CDR2 is ANQGSEA. Amplified regions were TCR beta CDR3 sequences from RNA transcripts. The HTBI set primed first-round TCR CDR3 RT-PCR. TCRdb re-called the multiplex PCR reads through MiXCR, storing one row per CDR3 protein. The sample lists some 760,000 distinct CDR3 sequences, 12% to 15% occurring once. Stable Graves' hyperthyroidism meant no ophthalmopathy progression within 18 months. Diagnosis rested on symptoms, serum thyroxine and TRAb, thyroid ultrasound, and orbital computed tomography.

The chain is built from TRBV29-1 and TRBJ2-2, with 8 positions matching TRBD1. The receptor was derived from a woman between 18 and 29 years old with Graves' hyperthyroidism. The sequencing input was blood. CDR3 amino acids: CSVGTGWDSRNTGELFF. As DNA, the CDR3 is TGCAGCGTTGGGACAGGGTGGGATTCTCGGAACACCGGGGAGCTGTTTTTT.